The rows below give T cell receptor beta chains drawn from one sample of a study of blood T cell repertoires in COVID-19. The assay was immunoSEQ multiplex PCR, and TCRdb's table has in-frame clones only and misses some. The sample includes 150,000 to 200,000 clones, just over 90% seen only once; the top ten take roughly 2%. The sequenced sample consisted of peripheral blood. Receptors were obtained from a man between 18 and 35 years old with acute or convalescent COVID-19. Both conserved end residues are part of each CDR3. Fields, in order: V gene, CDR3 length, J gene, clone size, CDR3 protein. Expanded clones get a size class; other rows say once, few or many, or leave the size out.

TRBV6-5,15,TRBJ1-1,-,CASSYSGGVNTEAFF
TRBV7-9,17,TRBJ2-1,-,CASSLGTSSNSYNEQFF
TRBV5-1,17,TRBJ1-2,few,CASSLVQASAPNYGYTF
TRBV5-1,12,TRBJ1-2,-,CASSPDRGGYTF
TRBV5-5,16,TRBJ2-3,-,CASSSTLAGGLDTQYF
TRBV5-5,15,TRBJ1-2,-,CASSPSGTATYGYTF
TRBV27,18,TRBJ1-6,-,CASSFGRGTSSYNSPLHF
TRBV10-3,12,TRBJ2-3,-,CAITERGDTQYF
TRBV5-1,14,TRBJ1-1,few,CASSSTVTNTEAFF
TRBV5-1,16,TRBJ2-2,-,CASNWNTIANTGELFF
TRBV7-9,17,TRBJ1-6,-,CASSLSSSGQGNSPLHF
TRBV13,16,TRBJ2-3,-,CASSLAGGESTDTQYF
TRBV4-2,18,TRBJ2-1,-,CASSQERGQGANIGEQFF
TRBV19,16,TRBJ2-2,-,CASSPIVMTSVGELFF
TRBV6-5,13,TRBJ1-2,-,CASSRTVNHGYTF
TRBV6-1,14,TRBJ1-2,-,CASSESGSRYGYTF
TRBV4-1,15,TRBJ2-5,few,CASSLRTSSWETQYF
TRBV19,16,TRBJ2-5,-,CASSIRDTLSGETQYF
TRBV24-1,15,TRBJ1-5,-,CATSDPGQDDQPQHF
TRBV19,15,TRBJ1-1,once,CASSIPRGSGPEAFF
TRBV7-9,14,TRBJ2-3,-,CASSLQGALDTQYF
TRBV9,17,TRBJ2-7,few,CASSVGEGTGGTYEQYF
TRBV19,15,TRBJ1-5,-,CASSPVVLGNQPQHF
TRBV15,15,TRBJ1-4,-,CATSRGRGANEKLFF
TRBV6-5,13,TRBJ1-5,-,CASSQGVNQPQHF
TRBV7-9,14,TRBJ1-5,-,CASSSDSGNQPQHF
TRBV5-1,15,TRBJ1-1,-,CASSLIFRSNTEAFF
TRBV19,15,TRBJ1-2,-,CASSIADRTNYGYTF
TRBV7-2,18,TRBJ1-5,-,CASSFRRGVGDSNQPQHF
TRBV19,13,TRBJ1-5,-,CATGLGGNQPQHF
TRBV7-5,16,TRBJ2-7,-,CVRSWACGQGAYEQYF
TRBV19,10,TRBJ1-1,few,CASGQHEAFF
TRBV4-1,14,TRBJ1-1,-,CASSQAGSGQEAFF
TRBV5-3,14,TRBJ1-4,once,CARSLGGQGKKLFF
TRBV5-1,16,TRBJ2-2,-,CASSQLAGLNTGELFF
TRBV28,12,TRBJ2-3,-,CASSLSGDTQYF
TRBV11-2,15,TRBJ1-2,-,CASSQRRTGSYGYTF
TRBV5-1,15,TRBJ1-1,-,CASSGLTGSRSEAFF
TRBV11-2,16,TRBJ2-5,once,CASSSTSLAGEETQYF
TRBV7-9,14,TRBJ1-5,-,CASTTGNGNQPQHF
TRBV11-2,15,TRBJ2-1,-,CASSLVGGGADEQFF
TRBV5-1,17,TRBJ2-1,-,CASSLSGTRPSYNEQFF
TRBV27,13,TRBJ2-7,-,CASSPHLLYEQYF
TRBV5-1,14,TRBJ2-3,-,CASSLGGTDGTQYF
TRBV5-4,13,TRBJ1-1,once,CASSWEMNTEAFF
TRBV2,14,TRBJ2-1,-,CASINGRFDNEQFF
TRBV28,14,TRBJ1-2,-,CASSLEGQFYGYTF
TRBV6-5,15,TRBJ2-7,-,CASSYGTDVPYEQYF
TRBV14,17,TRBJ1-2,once,CASSQTYSGLINYGYTF
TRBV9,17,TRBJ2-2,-,CASSVGLAGGSIGELFF
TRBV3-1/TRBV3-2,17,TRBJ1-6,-,CASSHSMAGTYNSPLHF
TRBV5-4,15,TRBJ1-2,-,CASSSSRGRDYGYTF
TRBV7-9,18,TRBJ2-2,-,CASSHHKTGGSNTGELFF
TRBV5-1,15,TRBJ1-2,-,CASSLVPGSNYGYTF
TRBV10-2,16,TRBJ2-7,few,CASTGTSGGAPYEQYF
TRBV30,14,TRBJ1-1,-,CAWNHGRGLTEAFF
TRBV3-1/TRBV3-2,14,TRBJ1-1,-,CASSPRGGRFEAFF
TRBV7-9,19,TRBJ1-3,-,CASSLPGQGGGNSGNTIYF
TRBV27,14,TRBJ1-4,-,CASSRLNSGEKLFF
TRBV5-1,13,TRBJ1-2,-,CASSSGQGIGYTF